Included here is one T cell receptor beta chain sequence, with context. The antigen is unknown. This CDR3 region has 13 residues. The V and J ends lost 2 bases and 10 bases, in that order; junction bases with no gene match: 2. Germline-derived CDR1 and CDR2 are LGHNA and YSLEER. The protocol was immunoSEQ multiplex PCR, while the TCRdb copy is restricted to in-frame clones and leaves out a portion. The table has around 120,000 clones, roughly 80% seen once. These data originate in a study of identifying expanded T cells in peripheral blood. Overall study findings and caveats: Across healthy donors, higher total template counts meant significantly greater roughly 2-week count variance. Over about two and four weeks, about 15 and 19 clones changed, versus around 1.2 between replicates.

The rearrangement links TRBV4-3 to TRBJ1-6; 7 positions match TRBD1. The sample was blood. This receptor was identified in a person between 18 and 75 years old in good health. The CDR3 nucleotides are TGCGCCAGCAGCCAAATACAGGGGTCACCCCTCCACTTT. The encoded protein is CASSQIQGSPLHF.